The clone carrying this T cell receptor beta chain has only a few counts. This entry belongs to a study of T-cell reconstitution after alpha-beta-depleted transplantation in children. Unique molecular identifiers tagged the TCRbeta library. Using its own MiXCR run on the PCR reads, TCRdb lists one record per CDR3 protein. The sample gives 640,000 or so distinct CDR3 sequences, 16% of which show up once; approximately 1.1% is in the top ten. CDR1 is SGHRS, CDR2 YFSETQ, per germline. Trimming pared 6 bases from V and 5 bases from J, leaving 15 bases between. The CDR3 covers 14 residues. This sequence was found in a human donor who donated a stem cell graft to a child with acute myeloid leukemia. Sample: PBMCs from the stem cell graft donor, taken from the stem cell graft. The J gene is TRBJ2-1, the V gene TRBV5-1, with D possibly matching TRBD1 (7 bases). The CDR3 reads CASKGAPGDNEQFF. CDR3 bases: TGCGCCAGCAAGGGGGCCCCGGGAGACAATGAGCAGTTCTTC.